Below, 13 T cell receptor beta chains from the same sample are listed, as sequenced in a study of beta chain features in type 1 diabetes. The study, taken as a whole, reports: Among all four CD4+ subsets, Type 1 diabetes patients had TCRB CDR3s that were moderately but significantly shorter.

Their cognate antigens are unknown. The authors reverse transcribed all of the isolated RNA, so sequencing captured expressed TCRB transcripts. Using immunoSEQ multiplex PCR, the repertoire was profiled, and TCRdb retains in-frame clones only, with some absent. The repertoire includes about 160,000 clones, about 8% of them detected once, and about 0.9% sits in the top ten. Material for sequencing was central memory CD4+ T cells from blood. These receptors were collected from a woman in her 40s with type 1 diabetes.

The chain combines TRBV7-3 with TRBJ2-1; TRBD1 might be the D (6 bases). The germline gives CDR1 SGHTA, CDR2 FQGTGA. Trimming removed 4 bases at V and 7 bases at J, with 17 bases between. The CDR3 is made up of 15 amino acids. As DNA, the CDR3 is TGTGCCAGCAGCTCTTCGGGACACGGGGCGAATGAGCAGTTCTTC. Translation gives CASSSSGHGANEQFF.

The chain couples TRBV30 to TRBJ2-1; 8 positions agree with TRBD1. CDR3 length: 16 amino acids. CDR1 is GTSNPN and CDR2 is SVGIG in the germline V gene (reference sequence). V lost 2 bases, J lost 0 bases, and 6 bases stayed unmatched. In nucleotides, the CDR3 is TGTGCCTGGAGTCCCGGGACAGGTACCTCCTACAATGAGCAGTTCTTC. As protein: CAWSPGTGTSYNEQFF. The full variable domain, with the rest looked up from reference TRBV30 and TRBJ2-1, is SQTIHQWPATLVQPVGSPLSLECTVEGTSNPNLYWYRQAAGRGLQLLFYSVGIGQISSEVPQNLSASRPQDRQFILSSKKLLLSDSGFYLCAWSPGTGTSYNEQFFGPGTRLTVL.

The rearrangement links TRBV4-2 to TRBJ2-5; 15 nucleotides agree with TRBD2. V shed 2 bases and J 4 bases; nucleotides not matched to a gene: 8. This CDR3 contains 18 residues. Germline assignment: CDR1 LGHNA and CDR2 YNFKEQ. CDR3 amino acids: CASSQPPGLAGGGETQYF. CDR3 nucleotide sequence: TGTGCCAGCAGCCAACCTCCGGGACTAGCGGGAGGAGGAGAGACCCAGTACTTC.

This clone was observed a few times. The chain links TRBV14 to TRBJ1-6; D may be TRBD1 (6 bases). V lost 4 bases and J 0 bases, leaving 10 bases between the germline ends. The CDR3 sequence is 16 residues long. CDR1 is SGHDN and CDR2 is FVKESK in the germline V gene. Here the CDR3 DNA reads TGTGCCAGCAGCCGCAGGGGCGGCTCCTATAATTCACCCCTCCACTTT. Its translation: CASSRRGGSYNSPLHF.

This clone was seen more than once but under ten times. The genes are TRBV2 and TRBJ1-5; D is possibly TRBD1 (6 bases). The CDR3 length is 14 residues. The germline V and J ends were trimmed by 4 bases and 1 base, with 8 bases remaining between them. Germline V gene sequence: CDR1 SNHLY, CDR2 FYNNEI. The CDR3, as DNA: TGTGCCAGCAGTGGCGACAGGAGCAATCAGCCCCAGCATTTT. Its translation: CASSGDRSNQPQHF. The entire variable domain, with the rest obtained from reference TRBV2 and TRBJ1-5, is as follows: EPEVTQTPSHQVTQMGQEVILRCVPISNHLYFYWYRQILGQKVEFLVSFYNNEISEKSEIFDDQFSVERPDGSNFTLKIRSTKLEDSAMYFCASSGDRSNQPQHFGDGTRLSIL.

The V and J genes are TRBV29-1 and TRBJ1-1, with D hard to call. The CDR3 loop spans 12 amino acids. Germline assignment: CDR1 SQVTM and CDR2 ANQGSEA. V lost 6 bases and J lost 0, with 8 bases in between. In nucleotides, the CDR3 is TGCAGCGTCGCCCTATTGAACACTGAAGCTTTCTTT. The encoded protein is CSVALLNTEAFF.

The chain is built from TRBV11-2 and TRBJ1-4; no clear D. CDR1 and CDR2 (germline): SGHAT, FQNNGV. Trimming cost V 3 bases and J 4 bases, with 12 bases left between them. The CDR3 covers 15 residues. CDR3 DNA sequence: TGTGCCAGCAGCTTCACCGGGATGCTTAATGAAAAACTGTTTTTT. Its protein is CASSFTGMLNEKLFF.

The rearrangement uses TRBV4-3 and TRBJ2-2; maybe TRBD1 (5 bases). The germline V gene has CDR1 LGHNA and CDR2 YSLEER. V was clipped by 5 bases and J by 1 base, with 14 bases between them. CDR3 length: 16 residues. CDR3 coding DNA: TGCGCCAGCAGCTCAGGACATTTCCTGAACACCGGGGAGCTGTTTTTT. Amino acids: CASSSGHFLNTGELFF.

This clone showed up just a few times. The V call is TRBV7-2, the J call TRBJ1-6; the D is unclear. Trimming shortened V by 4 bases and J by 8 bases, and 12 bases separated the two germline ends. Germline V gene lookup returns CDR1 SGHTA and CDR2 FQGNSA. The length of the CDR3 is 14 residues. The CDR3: CASSSNGGDSPLHF. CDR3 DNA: TGTGCCAGCAGCTCGAATGGCGGGGATTCACCCCTCCACTTT.

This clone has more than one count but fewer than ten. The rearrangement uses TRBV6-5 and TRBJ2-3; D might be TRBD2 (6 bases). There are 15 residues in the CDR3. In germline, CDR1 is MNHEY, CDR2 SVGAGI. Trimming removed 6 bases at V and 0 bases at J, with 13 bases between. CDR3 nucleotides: TGTGCCAGCAGGACCATAGCGGCTAGCACAGATACGCAGTATTTT. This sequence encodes CASRTIAASTDTQYF.

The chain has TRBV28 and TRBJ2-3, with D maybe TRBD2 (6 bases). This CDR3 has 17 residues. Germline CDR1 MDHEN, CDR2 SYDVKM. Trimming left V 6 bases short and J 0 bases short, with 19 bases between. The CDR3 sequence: CASSPPSVPRSTDTQYF. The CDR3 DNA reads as TGTGCCAGCAGCCCCCCTAGCGTCCCGAGAAGCACAGATACGCAGTATTTT.

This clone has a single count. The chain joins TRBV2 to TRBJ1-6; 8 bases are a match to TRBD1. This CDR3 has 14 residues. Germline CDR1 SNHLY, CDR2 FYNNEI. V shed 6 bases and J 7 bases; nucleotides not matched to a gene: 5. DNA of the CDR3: TGTGCCAGCAGCATTACAGGGGGAAATTCACCCCTCCACTTT. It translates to CASSITGGNSPLHF. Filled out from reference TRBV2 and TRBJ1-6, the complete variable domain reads EPEVTQTPSHQVTQMGQEVILRCVPISNHLYFYWYRQILGQKVEFLVSFYNNEISEKSEIFDDQFSVERPDGSNFTLKIRSTKLEDSAMYFCASSITGGNSPLHFGNGTRLTVT.

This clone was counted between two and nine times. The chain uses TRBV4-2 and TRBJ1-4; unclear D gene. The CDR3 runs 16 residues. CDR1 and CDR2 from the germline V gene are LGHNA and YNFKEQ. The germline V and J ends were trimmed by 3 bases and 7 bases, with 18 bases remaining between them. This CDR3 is CASSQSWRAEGEKLFF. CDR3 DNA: TGTGCCAGCAGCCAGTCCTGGAGGGCGGAGGGTGAAAAACTGTTTTTT.